This TCR beta chain comes out of a study of blood T cells in healthy people across ages. A second about 7 to 12 cycle PCR used barcoded and J-beta primers. TCRdb processed the 5' RACE reads anew with MiXCR; each CDR3 protein has one entry. Counted here are hundreds of thousands of distinct CDR3 sequences, 52% occurring once; the ten biggest clones make up about 14%. This clonotype was detected many times. The sample was blood. This receptor was taken from a woman over 75 in good health.

In DNA, the CDR3 is TGTGCCAGCAGAAACCACGGAGCGGGCACAGATACGCAGTATTTT. This sequence encodes CASRNHGAGTDTQYF. V and J are TRBV27 and TRBJ2-3; D possibly corresponds to TRBD2 (5 bases). In germline, CDR1 is MNHEY, CDR2 SMNVEV (reference sequence). Deletions cut 6 bases from V and 1 base from J, with 14 bases between. This CDR3 is built from 15 residues.